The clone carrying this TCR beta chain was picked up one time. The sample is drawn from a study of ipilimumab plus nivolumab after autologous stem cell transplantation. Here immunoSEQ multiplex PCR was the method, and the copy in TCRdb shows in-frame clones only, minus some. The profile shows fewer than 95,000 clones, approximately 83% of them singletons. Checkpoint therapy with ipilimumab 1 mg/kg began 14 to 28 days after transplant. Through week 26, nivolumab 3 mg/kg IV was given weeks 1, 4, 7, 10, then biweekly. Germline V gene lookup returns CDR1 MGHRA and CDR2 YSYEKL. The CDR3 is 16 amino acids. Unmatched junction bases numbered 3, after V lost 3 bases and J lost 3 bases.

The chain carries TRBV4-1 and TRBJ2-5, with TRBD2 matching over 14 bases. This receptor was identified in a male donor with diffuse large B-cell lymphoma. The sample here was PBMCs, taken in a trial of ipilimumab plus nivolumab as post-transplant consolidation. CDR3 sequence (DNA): TGCGCCAGCAGCCAGGGACTAGCGGGGGCTAAAGAGACCCAGTACTTC. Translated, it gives CASSQGLAGAKETQYF.